These 17 T cell receptor beta chains share one sample of origin, sequenced in a study of blood T cell repertoires in COVID-19. The protocol was immunoSEQ multiplex PCR, while the TCRdb copy is restricted to in-frame clones and leaves out a portion. Seen here are some 290,000 clones, about 86% observed once, and the top ten hold approximately 4%. The material sequenced was peripheral blood. The receptors were gathered from a man aged 18 to 35 with active or convalescent COVID-19.

This chain joins TRBV10-3 and TRBJ1-2; D gene unclear. Germline values: CDR1 ENHRY, CDR2 SYGVKD. Trimming removed 4 bases at V and 8 bases at J, with 11 bases between. CDR3 size: 12 residues. For the CDR3, the DNA is TGTGCCATCAGTGTCAGTGCGGTAGGCTACACCTTC. Residues: CAISVSAVGYTF.

This chain connects TRBV9 to TRBJ2-1, with 11 bases that match TRBD2. Germline-derived CDR1 and CDR2 are SGDLS and YYNGEE. This CDR3 is 19 amino acids long. V shed 0 bases, J shed 8 bases, and the junction held 16 bases outside the gene matches. The CDR3 loop reads CASSVAYGTSGRNGDEQFF. CDR3 in DNA: TGTGCCAGCAGCGTAGCTTACGGAACTAGCGGGAGAAATGGCGATGAGCAGTTCTTC.

This clone was counted once. V usage is TRBV4-3 and J usage is TRBJ2-1, with D maybe TRBD1 (7 bases). Trimming shortened V by 0 bases and J by 3 bases, and 15 bases separated the two germline ends. The CDR3 sequence is 17 residues long. CDR1 and CDR2 (germline): LGHNA, YSLEER. CDR3 loop: CASSQDRGLANYNEQFF. Here the CDR3 DNA reads TGCGCCAGCAGCCAAGATAGGGGGCTAGCGAACTACAATGAGCAGTTCTTC.

V is TRBV29-1 and J is TRBJ2-1; D might be TRBD2 (5 bases). This CDR3 is 13 amino acids long. With 2 bases removed from V and 10 bases from J, the gap between germline ends came to 15 bases. Germline CDR1 reads SQVTM; CDR2 reads ANQGSEA. CDR3 bases: TGCAGCGTTGAACCGGTCCGAGGGAGAGAGCAGTTCTTC. Translated, it gives CSVEPVRGREQFF.

This clone has a single count. The chain uses TRBV5-6 and TRBJ2-7; no clear D. Germline CDR1 reads SGHDT; CDR2 reads YYEEEE. Between the trimmed V and J ends, which lost 1 base and 4 bases, there was a span of 3 bases. CDR3 size: 11 residues. The CDR3 DNA reads as TGTGCCAGCAGCTTGCAGTACGAGCAGTACTTC. Amino acids: CASSLQYEQYF.

The V call is TRBV24-1, the J call TRBJ2-3, with 14 bases aligning to TRBD2. The CDR3 spans 17 residues. From germline, CDR1 is KGHDR and CDR2 SFDVKD. The ends lost 5 bases at V and 0 bases at J; junction bases unmatched: 3. Written as DNA, the CDR3 is TGTGCCACCAGTGGAGGGACTAGCGGGGGAAGCACAGATACGCAGTATTTT. Translated: CATSGGTSGGSTDTQYF.

The chain joins TRBV10-3 to TRBJ1-5; D is possibly TRBD1 (6 bases). V was cut by 9 bases and J by 3 bases, with 18 bases left in between. CDR1 ENHRY and CDR2 SYGVKD come from the germline V gene. The CDR3 is 15 amino acids. The CDR3 nucleotides are TGTGCCATTGGGGGGGCGGAGAAACCCAATCAGCCCCAGCATTTT. Translated, it gives CAIGGAEKPNQPQHF.

The chain uses TRBV12-3 or TRBV12-4 and TRBJ2-7, with TRBD1 as a possible D gene (6 bases). V lost 7 bases, J lost 5 bases, and 12 bases lay in between. This CDR3 is built from 12 residues. For the CDR3, the DNA is TGTGCCAGCAACAGGGATCTGAACGAGCAGTACTTC. Its protein is CASNRDLNEQYF.

The J gene is TRBJ2-5, the V gene TRBV11-3; TRBD1 is a possible D gene (6 bases). V dropped 3 bases and J dropped 2 bases, with 19 bases sitting between them. Germline CDR1 SGHNT, CDR2 YENEEA. The CDR3 spans 17 residues. The CDR3 spells CASSFPNDRQQQETQYF. CDR3 DNA: TGTGCCAGCAGCTTTCCGAACGACAGGCAACAACAAGAGACCCAGTACTTC.

The rearrangement links TRBV11-2 to TRBJ1-3; D remains unclear. V lost 8 bases, J lost 0 bases, and 8 bases lay in between. This CDR3 has 13 amino acids. Per germline, CDR1 SGHAT and CDR2 FQNNGV. The CDR3 region is CASLGDSGNTIYF. The CDR3 DNA reads TGTGCCAGCCTTGGAGACTCTGGAAACACCATATATTTT.

The gene calls are TRBV15 and TRBJ1-5; D is perhaps TRBD1 (5 bases). The CDR3 consists of 15 residues. Germline CDR1 reads LNHNV; CDR2 reads YYDKDF (reference sequence). The V gene lost 1 base and the J gene lost 10 bases, with 17 bases spanning the gap. The CDR3 DNA follows: TGTGCCACCAGCAGAGCCTCCAGGGCCCTAGGCCCCCAGCATTTT. As protein: CATSRASRALGPQHF.

The chain employs TRBV5-1 and TRBJ2-7; 8 bases line up with TRBD1. The CDR3 sequence is 17 residues long. CDR1 and CDR2 from the germline V gene are SGHRS and YFSETQ. With 1 base clipped from V and 5 bases from J, the junction kept 14 bases outside the gene matches. CDR3 coding DNA: TGCGCCAGCAGCTTGCCCACCGGGACAGGAGTGGCTAACGAGCAGTACTTC. Encoded protein: CASSLPTGTGVANEQYF.

The chain combines TRBV2 with TRBJ1-2; D possibly corresponds to TRBD1 (5 bases). CDR3 length equals 16 residues. Germline CDR1 reads SNHLY; CDR2 reads FYNNEI. Deletions cut 5 bases from V and 6 bases from J, with 22 bases between. As DNA, the CDR3 is TGTGCCAGCAGTCTGGGACCTCCAGGGCGGGAAGATGGCTACACCTTC. Protein: CASSLGPPGREDGYTF.

J is TRBJ2-2 and V is TRBV29-1, with D possibly TRBD1 on 6 matching bases. V shed 8 bases and J shed 3 bases, with 13 bases lying between them. The CDR3 runs to 13 residues. CDR1 and CDR2 (germline): SQVTM, ANQGSEA. The chain's CDR3 is CSTRDTDTGELFF. The CDR3 DNA is TGCAGCACCCGGGACACTGACACCGGGGAGCTGTTTTTT.

The genes are TRBV4-2 and TRBJ2-7, with a tentative D call TRBD1 (6 bases). The ends were cut back, 4 bases at V and 7 bases at J, with 17 bases in the middle. The CDR3 runs to 14 residues. CDR1 is LGHNA, CDR2 YNFKEQ, per germline. CDR3 coding DNA: TGTGCCAGCAGCCCAGGGGTAGCATTGGGGGAGCAGTACTTC. It codes for CASSPGVALGEQYF.

The chain carries TRBV5-3 and TRBJ1-1, with D perhaps matching TRBD1 (5 bases). TRBV5-3 is given ORF status, its function remaining uncertain. Between the trimmed V and J ends, which lost 5 bases and 8 bases, there was a span of 16 bases. The CDR3 runs 13 residues. The CDR3 protein is CARSRLLTGEAFF. CDR3 sequence (DNA): TGTGCCAGAAGTCGGCTATTAACAGGAGAAGCTTTCTTT.

The chain joins TRBV2 to TRBJ1-3; 7 nucleotides align to TRBD1. The CDR3 is made up of 14 amino acids. Trimming at V came to 10 bases and at J to 4 bases, leaving 10 bases not matched to a gene. CDR1 and CDR2 (germline): SNHLY, FYNNEI. The CDR3 protein is CATKWDSPGNTIYF. CDR3 bases: TGTGCCACTAAGTGGGACAGCCCCGGAAACACCATATATTTT. Full variable domain (remainder filled in from reference TRBV2 and TRBJ1-3): EPEVTQTPSHQVTQMGQEVILRCVPISNHLYFYWYRQILGQKVEFLVSFYNNEISEKSEIFDDQFSVERPDGSNFTLKIRSTKLEDSAMYFCATKWDSPGNTIYFGEGSWLTVV.